This paragraph covers one TCR beta chain sequence. Its specificity is unknown. These data belong to a study of T cell responses to AZD1222 COVID-19 vaccine. Study results and limitations: Most donors were white British, females outnumbered males, and clonal diversity was possibly underestimated.

The data were produced by immunoSEQ multiplex PCR, yet TCRdb's version contains in-frame clones alone and is incomplete. This table has 150,000 to 200,000 clones, about 90% appearing once. This CDR3 is built from 14 residues. With V trimmed by 4 bases and J by 6 bases, 7 bases remained unmatched. In germline, CDR1 is SGHRS, CDR2 YFSETQ. Sequencing was performed on peripheral blood, taken on day 0 of AZD1222 vaccination. The J gene is TRBJ1-5, the V gene TRBV5-1; TRBD1 matches 7 bases. This TCR was sampled from an adult in good health. The CDR3 bases are TGCGCCAGCAGCCCAGGGGGGGGTTCTCAGCCCCAGCATTTT. It is translated as CASSPGGGSQPQHF. Full variable domain (rest looked up from reference TRBV5-1 and TRBJ1-5): KAGVTQTPRYLIKTRGQQVTLSCSPISGHRSVSWYQQTPGQGLQFLFEYFSETQRNKGNFPGRFSGRQFSNSRSEMNVSTLELGDSALYLCASSPGGGSQPQHFGDGTRLSIL.